Presented here are 19 T cell receptor beta chains from one specimen sequenced in a study of T cells after yellow fever vaccination. TCRdb fed the 5' RACE reads into MiXCR, producing one record per CDR3 protein. The sample carries hundreds of thousands of distinct CDR3 sequences, approximately 19% recorded once. The specimen was PBMCs, collected before the yellow fever booster vaccination. Source of these receptors: a man in his late teens or twenties who received the YFV17D yellow fever vaccine.

This clonotype was counted only a few times. The chain uses TRBV20-1 and TRBJ2-6; no reliable D call. V gave up 0 bases and J gave up 0 bases, with 6 bases separating them. CDR1 and CDR2 (germline): DFQATT, SNEGSKA (reference sequence). CDR3 length: 15 residues. Written as DNA, the CDR3 is TGCAGTGCTAGAGATCGAAACTCTGGGGCCAACGTCCTGACTTTC. Protein: CSARDRNSGANVLTF.

This clonotype was counted between two and nine times. CDR3: CASTKGLVSNEQFF. Written as DNA, the CDR3 is TGTGCCAGCACCAAAGGGCTAGTTTCCAATGAGCAGTTCTTC. The V call is TRBV6-5, the J call TRBJ2-1; no firm D call. The CDR3 contains 14 residues. Germline V gives CDR1 MNHEY, CDR2 SVGAGI. Trimming pared 7 bases from V and 6 bases from J, leaving 16 bases between.

The chain joins TRBV15 to TRBJ2-5; 15 bases fit TRBD2. Germline assignment: CDR1 LNHNV and CDR2 YYDKDF (reference sequence). Trimming at V came to 5 bases and at J to 7 bases, leaving 14 bases not matched to a gene. The CDR3 runs 18 residues. CDR3 nucleotide sequence: TGTGCCACCAGCCCCCGGAGAGGACTAGCGGGGGGGCAGGGGACCCAGTACTTC. Translation gives CATSPRRGLAGGQGTQYF. The complete variable domain, with remaining parts taken from reference TRBV15 and TRBJ2-5, reads DAMVIQNPRYQVTQFGKPVTLSCSQTLNHNVMYWYQQKSSQAPKLLFHYYDKDFNNEADTPDNFQSRRPNTSFCFLDIRSPGLGDTAMYLCATSPRRGLAGGQGTQYFGPGTRLLVL.

V usage is TRBV4-1 and J usage is TRBJ1-4; possibly TRBD1 for D (6 bases). Trimming took 5 bases from V and 4 from J, leaving 20 bases between them. The CDR3 covers 17 residues. The germline V gene has CDR1 MGHRA and CDR2 YSYEKL. The CDR3 coding sequence is TGCGCCAGCAGCGGACACCGGGACACCGGGCGTAATGAAAAACTGTTTTTT. Encoded protein: CASSGHRDTGRNEKLFF.

This clonotype was seen a handful of times. This CDR3 reads CASSYFAPGRVRANEKLFF. Here the CDR3 DNA reads TGTGCCAGCAGTTACTTCGCCCCGGGACGCGTACGTGCTAATGAAAAACTGTTTTTT. The chain links TRBV6-5 to TRBJ1-4; D perhaps matches TRBD1 (5 bases). The CDR3 loop spans 19 amino acids. Trimming removed 1 base from V and 3 bases from J, with 21 bases in between. The germline V gene has CDR1 MNHEY and CDR2 SVGAGI.

V is TRBV5-1 and J is TRBJ2-7; D gene ambiguous. Germline loops: CDR1 SGHRS, CDR2 YFSETQ. CDR3 length equals 16 residues. V was cut by 2 bases and J by 5 bases, with 20 bases left in between. The DNA of the CDR3 is TGCGCCAGCAGCTTTTTGGTTGATTTGGCAGCTAACGAGCAGTACTTC. Translated: CASSFLVDLAANEQYF.

This chain connects TRBV19 to TRBJ2-7; D remains unclear. This CDR3 has 14 residues. Germline assignment: CDR1 LNHDA and CDR2 SQIVND (reference sequence). V was clipped by 3 bases and J by 3 bases, with 12 bases between them. The CDR3 here is CASSMVAGSYEQYF. CDR3 nucleotide sequence: TGTGCCAGTAGTATGGTCGCAGGTAGCTACGAGCAGTACTTC.

The V call is TRBV7-2, the J call TRBJ1-1; D unresolved. V lost 5 bases and J 0 bases, leaving 10 bases between the germline ends. Germline loops: CDR1 SGHTA, CDR2 FQGNSA. This CDR3 is 14 amino acids long. The CDR3 sequence: CASSLRLMNTEAFF. The CDR3 nucleotides read TGTGCCAGCAGCCTCCGACTAATGAACACTGAAGCTTTCTTT.

J is TRBJ1-1 and V is TRBV28, with TRBD1 matching 10 bases. The CDR3 has 17 amino acids. The V gene end was trimmed by 5 bases and the J gene end by 4 bases; junction bases not matched to a gene: 13. Germline CDR1 is MDHEN and CDR2 is SYDVKM. The CDR3 is CASSPGKGQGPATEAFF. Written as DNA, the CDR3 is TGTGCCAGCAGTCCAGGAAAGGGACAGGGGCCTGCCACTGAAGCTTTCTTT.

DNA for the CDR3: TGTGCCAGCAGTTACATGCGGGCAGACTATGGCTACACCTTC. It translates to CASSYMRADYGYTF. V gene TRBV6-5 combines with J gene TRBJ1-2; unclear D gene. CDR1 and CDR2 from the germline V gene are MNHEY and SVGAGI. V lost 2 bases, J lost 3 bases, and 10 bases lay in between. This CDR3 is built from 14 residues.

The V and J genes are TRBV20-1 and TRBJ2-5; a weak D match, TRBD1 (6 bases). V was trimmed by 6 bases and J by 5 bases, leaving 19 bases between them. The CDR3 loop spans 14 amino acids. Germline V gene data show CDR1 as DFQATT and CDR2 as SNEGSKA (reference sequence). The CDR3 protein is CSAPQRGTRETQYF. CDR3 coding DNA: TGCAGTGCGCCCCAGAGGGGGACGCGTGAGACCCAGTACTTC.

This clonotype showed up just a few times. The V call is TRBV7-9, the J call TRBJ1-3, with 7 nucleotides matching TRBD1. The CDR3 runs 15 residues. The junction had 5 bases not matched to a gene; V was cut back by 4 bases and J by 2 bases. Germline V CDR1 and CDR2: SEHNR, FQNEAQ (reference sequence). CDR3 loop: CASSSTGSAGNTIYF. DNA for the CDR3: TGTGCCAGCAGCTCGACAGGGTCCGCTGGAAACACCATATATTTT.

V and J are TRBV2 and TRBJ2-7, with 9 bases fitting TRBD1. Germline CDR1 SNHLY, CDR2 FYNNEI. The CDR3 is 15 amino acids. Losses at the gene ends were 3 bases for V and 4 bases for J; bases not matched to a gene: 7. The CDR3 is CASSEFSGTGYEQYV. The CDR3 nucleotides are TGTGCCAGCAGTGAGTTTAGTGGGACAGGGTACGAGCAGTACGTC.

This sequence joins TRBV4-1 and TRBJ1-2; 7 nucleotides agree with TRBD1. After removal of 4 bases from V and 8 bases from J, the junction contained 10 bases not matched to a gene. The CDR3 length is 14 residues. Per the germline V gene, CDR1 is MGHRA and CDR2 is YSYEKL. DNA of the CDR3: TGCGCCAGCAGCCGGCTTACAGGGGATAACGGCTACACCTTC. Its translation: CASSRLTGDNGYTF.

The chain combines TRBV11-2 with TRBJ1-1; 10 bases are a match to TRBD1. With V trimmed by 2 bases and J by 10 bases, 10 bases remained unmatched. CDR1 SGHAT and CDR2 FQNNGV come from the germline V gene. This CDR3 spans 15 amino acids. The chain's CDR3 is CASSLFRDRGLGAFF. The DNA for the CDR3 is TGTGCCAGCAGCTTATTTAGAGACAGGGGGCTTGGAGCTTTCTTT. Full variable domain (remainder filled in from reference TRBV11-2 and TRBJ1-1): EAGVAQSPRYKIIEKRQSVAFWCNPISGHATLYWYQQILGQGPKLLIQFQNNGVVDDSQLPKDRFSAERLKGVDSTLKIQPAKLEDSAVYLCASSLFRDRGLGAFFGQGTRLTVV.

This clonotype appeared a few times. This chain links TRBV6-1 with TRBJ2-7; the D is unclear. Trimming removed 6 bases at V and 4 bases at J, with 19 bases between. Germline V gene sequence: CDR1 MNHNS, CDR2 SASEGT. The CDR3 is made up of 15 amino acids. The CDR3 bases are TGTGCCAGCAGGAGGATGGCGGCCGGGTGGTACGAGCAGTACTTC. This encodes CASRRMAAGWYEQYF.

The rearrangement joins TRBV20-1 to TRBJ1-2, with TRBD1 identical over 8 bases. This CDR3 spans 13 amino acids. The trim removed 1 base at V and 4 bases at J, leaving 2 bases unmatched. Germline values: CDR1 DFQATT, CDR2 SNEGSKA (reference sequence). The CDR3 DNA reads as TGCAGTGCTAGAGCTCAGGGGGCCTATGGCTACACCTTC. Translating gives CSARAQGAYGYTF.

V and J are TRBV6-5 and TRBJ2-7, with 7 bases that match TRBD1. The CDR3 is 15 residues long. The germline V gene has CDR1 MNHEY and CDR2 SVGAGI. Losses at the gene ends were 4 bases for V and 3 bases for J; bases not matched to a gene: 9. In nucleotides, the CDR3 is TGTGCCAGCAGTTCGTCCCGGGACAGCTACTACGAGCAGTACTTC. Its protein product is CASSSSRDSYYEQYF.

This chain links TRBV14 with TRBJ2-1, with a tentative D call TRBD2 (6 bases). This CDR3 region has 14 residues. V dropped 5 bases and J dropped 5 bases, with 13 bases sitting between them. Germline values: CDR1 SGHDN, CDR2 FVKESK. The CDR3 is CASSYRDFNNEQFF. The CDR3 DNA reads as TGTGCCAGCAGCTACCGGGACTTTAACAATGAGCAGTTCTTC. The whole variable domain, filled in from reference TRBV14 and TRBJ2-1, reads EAGVTQFPSHSVIEKGQTVTLRCDPISGHDNLYWYRRVMGKEIKFLLHFVKESKQDESGMPNNRFLAERTGGTYSTLKVQPAELEDSGVYFCASSYRDFNNEQFFGPGTRLTVL.